The clone carrying this T cell receptor (beta chain) was picked up a small number of times. Its antigen is not known. The sequenced template was cDNA made from the entire isolated RNA. The method was immunoSEQ multiplex PCR; TCRdb's version includes in-frame clones alone and lacks a portion of them. The data contain under 400,000 clones, 10% to 15% of them seen just once; the ten biggest clones take up about 0.01%. CDR1 SNHLY and CDR2 FYNNEI come from the germline V gene. The CDR3 runs 14 residues. The ends were cut back, 7 bases at V and 5 bases at J, with 17 bases in the middle. The data derive from a study of beta chain features in type 1 diabetes. Points from the study as a whole: Significant though moderate, a shortening of TCRB CDR3s appeared in all four CD4+ subsets of Type 1 diabetes patients.

The TCR originated in a woman under 30 with type 1 diabetes. Specimen: naive CD4+ T cells from blood. V gene TRBV2 combines with J gene TRBJ2-5; weak D call: TRBD1 (5 bases). The CDR3 DNA is TGTGCCAGCACCCGGACGGGTCAGGGTGAGACCCAGTACTTC. The encoded protein is CASTRTGQGETQYF. The full variable domain, its missing parts supplied by reference TRBV2 and TRBJ2-5, is EPEVTQTPSHQVTQMGQEVILRCVPISNHLYFYWYRQILGQKVEFLVSFYNNEISEKSEIFDDQFSVERPDGSNFTLKIRSTKLEDSAMYFCASTRTGQGETQYFGPGTRLLVL.